These 23 T cell receptor beta chains were sequenced from one sample in a study of cytomegalovirus exposure and HLA in healthy donors. The method was immunoSEQ multiplex PCR; TCRdb's version includes in-frame clones alone and lacks a portion of them. The table has about 74,000 clones, about 94% seen once. Material: PBMCs. The source is a man between 18 and 35 years old in good health and CMV-seropositive.

The CDR3 sequence: CSAQRGLGETQYF. DNA of the CDR3: TGCAGCGCCCAAAGGGGGCTAGGAGAGACCCAGTACTTC. The V gene is TRBV29-1, the J gene TRBJ2-5, with 7 bases aligning to TRBD1. CDR3 length: 13 residues. CDR1 is SQVTM, CDR2 ANQGSEA, per germline. The V segment lost 7 bases and the J segment 4 bases; nucleotides outside the gene matches: 9.

V gene TRBV28 combines with J gene TRBJ2-7, with D possibly matching TRBD1 (6 bases). Between the trimmed V and J ends, which lost 4 bases and 7 bases, there was a span of 26 bases. The CDR3 loop spans 17 amino acids. Germline V gene lookup returns CDR1 MDHEN and CDR2 SYDVKM. Here the CDR3 DNA reads TGTGCCAGCAGTTCTCCTCCCCAGACAGGATCGGAGGAGGAGCAGTACTTC. This gives the protein CASSSPPQTGSEEEQYF.

In its sample, this clone was seen once. The rearrangement uses TRBV11-1 and TRBJ2-7; perhaps TRBD1 as D (6 bases). In germline, CDR1 is SGHAT, CDR2 FQDESV (reference sequence). The CDR3 contains 14 residues. Trimming stripped 2 bases from V and 1 base from J, with 9 bases between. The DNA of the CDR3 is TGTGCCAGCAGCTTAAGTACAGGGTCCTACGAGCAGTACTTC. Its translation: CASSLSTGSYEQYF.

J is TRBJ2-1 and V is TRBV27; 9 nucleotides match TRBD1. The CDR3 length is 14 residues. Germline V gene sequence: CDR1 MNHEY, CDR2 SMNVEV (reference sequence). Trimming removed 6 bases from V and 4 bases from J; junction bases left unmatched: 4. The chain's CDR3 is CASSGTGFYNEQFF. CDR3 in DNA: TGTGCCAGCAGCGGGACAGGGTTTTACAATGAGCAGTTCTTC.

On this clone: The identical CDR3 is also encoded by other nucleotide sequences in the sample. This chain joins TRBV9 and TRBJ1-4; D gene unclear. V was trimmed by 1 base and J by 0 bases, leaving 7 bases between them. Germline CDR1 SGDLS, CDR2 YYNGEE. The CDR3 is 15 residues long. CDR3 protein: CASSVTGATNEKLFF. Written as DNA, the CDR3 is TGTGCCAGCAGCGTAACGGGTGCAACTAATGAAAAACTGTTTTTT.

This clone was counted a few times. The rearrangement joins TRBV7-3 to TRBJ2-7, with TRBD1 matching 9 bases. The CDR3 sequence is 15 residues long. CDR1 SGHTA and CDR2 FQGTGA come from the germline V gene. Trimming cost V 5 bases and J 3 bases; bases outside gene matches: 8. This CDR3 reads CASSLRQGEDYEQYF. In DNA, the CDR3 is TGTGCCAGCAGCCTAAGACAGGGGGAAGACTACGAGCAGTACTTC.

This sequence joins TRBV19 and TRBJ1-5; TRBD1 is a possible D gene (6 bases). The ends were cut back, 2 bases at V and 0 bases at J, with 8 bases in the middle. The CDR3 consists of 15 residues. The germline V gene encodes CDR1 LNHDA and CDR2 SQIVND (reference sequence). The CDR3 DNA reads TGTGCCAGTAGTATAAAAGGGGGTAGCAATCAGCCCCAGCATTTT. It codes for CASSIKGGSNQPQHF.

The chain has TRBV7-9 and TRBJ1-1, with D possibly TRBD1 on 6 matching bases. Germline CDR1 SEHNR, CDR2 FQNEAQ (reference sequence). Trimming shortened V by 4 bases and J by 5 bases, and 20 bases separated the two germline ends. CDR3 size: 16 residues. CDR3 nucleotides: TGTGCCAGCAGCTCCAACCGGGACACTCGGATGACTGAAGCTTTCTTT. Encoded protein: CASSSNRDTRMTEAFF. Full variable domain (rest looked up from reference TRBV7-9 and TRBJ1-1): DTGVSQNPRHKITKRGQNVTFRCDPISEHNRLYWYRQTLGQGPEFLTYFQNEAQLEKSRLLSDRFSAERPKGSFSTLEIQRTEQGDSAMYLCASSSNRDTRMTEAFFGQGTRLTVV.

This chain uses TRBV13 with TRBJ2-7; possible D gene TRBD2, 6 bases. The CDR3 spans 15 residues. Germline-derived CDR1 and CDR2 are PRHDT and FYEKMQ (reference sequence). With 4 bases removed from V and 2 bases from J, the gap between germline ends came to 15 bases. In nucleotides, the CDR3 is TGTGCCAGCAGCTCCCGGGACTTGGGTACCTACGAGCAGTACTTC. Translated: CASSSRDLGTYEQYF.

The chain joins TRBV9 to TRBJ1-2, with D possibly being TRBD1 (5 bases). In germline, CDR1 is SGDLS, CDR2 YYNGEE. There are 13 residues in the CDR3. Deletions cut 6 bases from V and 4 bases from J, with 13 bases between. CDR3 region: CASTSQGFYGYTF. The CDR3 DNA reads TGTGCCAGCACCAGCCAGGGATTCTATGGCTACACCTTC. Full variable domain (remainder filled in from reference TRBV9 and TRBJ1-2): DSGVTQTPKHLITATGQRVTLRCSPRSGDLSVYWYQQSLDQGLQFLIQYYNGEERAKGNILERFSAQQFPDLHSELNLSSLELGDSALYFCASTSQGFYGYTFGSGTRLTVV.

This clone was picked up one time. J is TRBJ2-7 and V is TRBV7-2; 7 positions match TRBD1. The germline V gene encodes CDR1 SGHTA and CDR2 FQGNSA. The V and J ends lost 5 bases and 2 bases, in that order; junction bases with no gene match: 9. CDR3 length: 15 amino acids. CDR3 protein: CASSASGTATYEQYF. The CDR3 region has the DNA TGTGCCAGCAGCGCTTCCGGGACAGCAACCTACGAGCAGTACTTC. Using reference TRBV7-2 and TRBJ2-7 for the parts outside the CDR3, the full variable domain is GAGVSQSPSNKVTEKGKDVELRCDPISGHTALYWYRQSLGQGLEFLIYFQGNSAPDKSGLPSDRFSAERTGGSVSTLTIQRTQQEDSAVYLCASSASGTATYEQYFGPGTRLTVT.

The chain has TRBV25-1 and TRBJ2-5; TRBD1 matches at 7 bases. The CDR3 length is 17 residues. Germline CDR1 reads MGHDK; CDR2 reads SYGVNS. Trimming cost V 3 bases and J 1 base; bases outside gene matches: 11. In DNA form, the CDR3 reads TGTGCCAGCAGTGATCCTAGGAAGGGGGCAGTCCAAGAGACCCAGTACTTC. It encodes CASSDPRKGAVQETQYF.

The chain employs TRBV28 and TRBJ1-1; weak D call: TRBD1 (5 bases). This CDR3 region has 12 residues. CDR1 is MDHEN, CDR2 SYDVKM, per germline. V lost 5 bases, J lost 7 bases, and 11 bases lay in between. This CDR3 is CASSPRQYEAFF. CDR3 coding DNA: TGTGCCAGCAGTCCGAGACAGTATGAAGCTTTCTTT. The full variable domain, its missing parts supplied by reference TRBV28 and TRBJ1-1, is DVKVTQSSRYLVKRTGEKVFLECVQDMDHENMFWYRQDPGLGLRLIYFSYDVKMKEKGDIPEGYSVSREKKERFSLILESASTNQTSMYLCASSPRQYEAFFGQGTRLTVV.

A single count supports this clone. The chain joins TRBV6-4 to TRBJ2-2; 12 bases are shared with TRBD2. The V segment lost 0 bases and the J segment 4 bases; nucleotides outside the gene matches: 0. From germline, CDR1 is MRHNA and CDR2 SNTAGT. This CDR3 has 16 residues. This CDR3 is CASSDSGLAGTGELFF. As DNA, the CDR3 is TGTGCCAGCAGTGACTCGGGACTAGCGGGCACCGGGGAGCTGTTTTTT.

The chain joins TRBV5-4 to TRBJ1-2, with TRBD1 as a possible D gene (5 bases). The CDR3 is 14 residues long. CDR1 and CDR2 (germline): SGHNT, YYREEE (reference sequence). V lost 0 bases and J 4 bases, leaving 10 bases between the germline ends. In DNA form, the CDR3 reads TGTGCCAGCAGCTTGGGAGACAGCTCCTATGGCTACACCTTC. Translation: CASSLGDSSYGYTF.

The sample holds a few counts of this clone. J is TRBJ2-2 and V is TRBV18; 8 bases agree with TRBD1. The junction had 0 bases not matched to a gene; V was cut back by 2 bases and J by 4 bases. Per germline, CDR1 KGHSH and CDR2 LQKENI. This CDR3 is built from 14 residues. The CDR3 DNA reads TGTGCCAGCTCACCAGGGACAGGCACCGGGGAGCTGTTTTTT. It is translated as CASSPGTGTGELFF.

The chain carries TRBV9 and TRBJ2-5, with 8 positions matching TRBD1. With V trimmed by 2 bases and J by 5 bases, 11 bases remained unmatched. This CDR3 comprises 16 residues. Germline CDR1 reads SGDLS; CDR2 reads YYNGEE. The CDR3 DNA sequence: TGTGCCAGCAGCGTTCTCCAGGGGGCTTTTTCTGAGACCCAGTACTTC. Translating it yields CASSVLQGAFSETQYF.

The chain links TRBV29-1 to TRBJ2-7; 12 bases are shared with TRBD2. J was trimmed by 3 bases and V by 4 bases; bases with no gene match: 10. CDR3 size: 16 residues. CDR1 and CDR2 (germline): SQVTM, ANQGSEA. CDR3 in amino acids: CSVGLAGERIGYEQYF. Written as DNA, the CDR3 is TGCAGCGTTGGACTAGCGGGAGAAAGAATAGGCTACGAGCAGTACTTC.

The J gene is TRBJ2-7, the V gene TRBV28; 9 nucleotides match TRBD1. Germline V lookup: CDR1 MDHEN, CDR2 SYDVKM. V lost 5 bases, J lost 3 bases, and 11 bases stayed unmatched. There are 16 residues in the CDR3. CDR3 sequence: CASSGSGQGQNYEQYF. In nucleotides, the CDR3 is TGTGCCAGCAGTGGATCGGGACAGGGACAAAACTACGAGCAGTACTTC.

The chain combines TRBV30 with TRBJ1-4, with TRBD1 matching 10 bases. The CDR3 loop spans 16 amino acids. Germline values: CDR1 GTSNPN, CDR2 SVGIG (reference sequence). V lost 4 bases to trimming and J lost 6 bases; unmatched junction nucleotides: 11. CDR3 amino acids: CAWTLTLGTGDEKLFF. CDR3 sequence (DNA): TGTGCCTGGACATTGACCCTCGGGACAGGGGATGAAAAACTGTTTTTT.

CDR3 protein: CASSLVTSRTDTQYF. The CDR3 DNA reads TGTGCCAGCAGCTTAGTAACTAGTCGGACAGATACGCAGTATTTT. This sequence joins TRBV11-3 and TRBJ2-3, with a possible D match to TRBD2 (5 bases). Per the germline V gene, CDR1 is SGHNT and CDR2 is YENEEA. V lost 1 base to trimming and J lost 3 bases, with 11 bases between them. CDR3 length: 15 residues.

This rearrangement joins TRBV19 to TRBJ1-5; 7 bases are a match to TRBD1. V shed 3 bases, J shed 2 bases, and the junction held 7 bases outside the gene matches. CDR3 length: 16 amino acids. The germline gives CDR1 LNHDA, CDR2 SQIVND (reference sequence). CDR3 amino acids: CASSIPRGSGNQPQHF. CDR3 in DNA: TGTGCCAGTAGTATTCCCAGGGGGTCGGGCAATCAGCCCCAGCATTTT.

The chain combines TRBV9 with TRBJ2-3, with 7 positions matching TRBD2. CDR1 and CDR2 from the germline V gene are SGDLS and YYNGEE. The CDR3 extends over 15 amino acids. Trimming took 0 bases from V and 3 from J; bases not matched to a gene: 4. The CDR3 nucleotides read TGTGCCAGCAGCGTAGAGGGCGGGGGAACAGATACGCAGTATTTT. As protein: CASSVEGGGTDTQYF.